The subject of this entry is one TCR beta chain. The CDR3 is 15 residues long. CDR1 is SGHVS, CDR2 FQNEAQ, per germline. V gave up 4 bases and J gave up 4 bases; unmatched junction bases: 9. The sample belongs to a study of blood T cell repertoires in COVID-19. Study background: Samples came from the United States, Italy and Spain, spanning acute and convalescent COVID-19.

In the source study's methods: Reference gene primer amplification gave estimated nucleated cell counts. TCRdb's table, derived via immunoSEQ multiplex PCR, lists solely in-frame clones and lacks some. That table gives V, J and clone size, and the DNA gave D and trimming. The sample lists about 86,000 clones, over 80% seen once, with 30% to 35% in the top ten. This sequence joins TRBV7-8 and TRBJ2-5; TRBD2 agrees at 7 bases. The sequenced sample consisted of peripheral blood. The TCR was taken from an elderly woman with active or convalescent COVID-19. The CDR3 loop is CASSSRGGEGETQYF. CDR3 DNA: TGTGCCAGCAGCTCTAGAGGCGGGGAGGGAGAGACCCAGTACTTC.